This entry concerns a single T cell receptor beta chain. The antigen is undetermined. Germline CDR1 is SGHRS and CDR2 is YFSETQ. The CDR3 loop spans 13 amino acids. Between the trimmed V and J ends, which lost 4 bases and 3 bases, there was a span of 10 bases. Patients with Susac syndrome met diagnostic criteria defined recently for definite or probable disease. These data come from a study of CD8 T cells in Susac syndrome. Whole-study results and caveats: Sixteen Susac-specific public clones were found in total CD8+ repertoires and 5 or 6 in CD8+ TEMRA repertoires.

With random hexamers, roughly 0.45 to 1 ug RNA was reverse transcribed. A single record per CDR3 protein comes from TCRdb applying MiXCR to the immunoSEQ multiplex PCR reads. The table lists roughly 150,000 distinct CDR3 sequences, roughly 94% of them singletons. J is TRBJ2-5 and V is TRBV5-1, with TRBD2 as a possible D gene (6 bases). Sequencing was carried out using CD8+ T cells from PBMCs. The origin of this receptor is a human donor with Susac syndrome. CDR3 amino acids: CASSGGVKETQYF. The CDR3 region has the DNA TGCGCCAGCAGCGGAGGGGTAAAAGAGACCCAGTACTTC. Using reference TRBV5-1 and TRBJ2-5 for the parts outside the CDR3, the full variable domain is KAGVTQTPRYLIKTRGQQVTLSCSPISGHRSVSWYQQTPGQGLQFLFEYFSETQRNKGNFPGRFSGRQFSNSRSEMNVSTLELGDSALYLCASSGGVKETQYFGPGTRLLVL.